These 11 T cell receptor beta chains share one sample of origin, sequenced in a study of molecular identifiers for immune sequencing clone quantification. TCRdb processed the PCR reads anew with MiXCR; each CDR3 protein has one entry. The data show approximately 500,000 distinct CDR3 sequences, with 20% to 25% seen just once and 0.7% to 1% held by the top ten. The sequencing input was naive CD8+ T cells from blood, with Jurkat cell RNA spiked in. The subset is: FACS-sorted CD8+CD4-CCR7+CD45RA+ naive T cells. The receptors originated from a human donor in good health. Some libraries in this study had Jurkat cell RNA spiked in.

This clonotype came up many times. The chain joins TRBV29-1 to TRBJ1-1; D is undetermined. The germline V gene has CDR1 SQVTM and CDR2 ANQGSEA. V gave up 5 bases and J gave up 0 bases, with 7 bases separating them. The CDR3 sequence is 12 residues long. The CDR3 region is CSVQSMNTEAFF. CDR3 in DNA: TGCAGCGTTCAAAGCATGAACACTGAAGCTTTCTTT. Complete variable domain (other parts from reference TRBV29-1 and TRBJ1-1): SAVISQKPSRDICQRGTSLTIQCQVDSQVTMMFWYRQQPGQSLTLIATANQGSEATYESGFVIDKFPISRPNLTFSTLTVSNMSPEDSSIYLCSVQSMNTEAFFGQGTRLTVV.

This clonotype occurred a few times. The CDR3, as DNA: TGTGCCAGCAGCCCCCAGCTAGCGGGGTCCCCCTACGAGCAGTACTTC. As protein: CASSPQLAGSPYEQYF. This chain connects TRBV7-9 to TRBJ2-7; TRBD2 matches at 9 bases. Germline-derived CDR1 and CDR2 are SEHNR and FQNEAQ (reference sequence). The CDR3 is made up of 16 amino acids. V dropped 5 bases and J dropped 2; count of bases not matched to a gene: 10.

The chain combines TRBV12-3 or TRBV12-4 with TRBJ1-3, with a tentative D call TRBD1 (5 bases). Trimming shortened V by 7 bases and J by 4 bases, and 20 bases separated the two germline ends. This CDR3 contains 16 residues. DNA of the CDR3: TGTGCCAGCACTAATTTCGGGGCAGGGAAAGGAAACACCATATATTTT. This translates into CASTNFGAGKGNTIYF.

To note about this clonotype: It may be a read error: a sequence one base away is much more abundant. The V gene is TRBV6-5, the J gene TRBJ2-6; 8 bases match TRBD2. This CDR3 region has 17 residues. The germline V gene encodes CDR1 MNHEY and CDR2 SVGAGI. The CDR3: CASTIAGPFSGANILTF. The CDR3, as DNA: TGTGCCAGCACTATAGCGGGGCCCTTCTCTGGGGCCAACATCCTGACTTTC.

This clonotype showed up many times. The chain combines TRBV21-1 with TRBJ1-1; TRBD1, the table's D call, lacks a check against the DNA. TRBV21-1 is deemed a pseudogene. This CDR3 is 17 amino acids long. The CDR3 loop reads CASSNHPRTVPNTEAFF. Here the CDR3 DNA reads TGTGCCAGCAGCAACCATCCCCGGACAGTTCCGAACACTGAAGCTTTCTTT.

This clonotype has a handful of counts. This sequence joins TRBV7-9 and TRBJ2-7, with D possibly being TRBD2 (6 bases). The V gene lost 5 bases and the J gene lost 5 bases, with 19 bases spanning the gap. This CDR3 has 15 amino acids. CDR1 SEHNR and CDR2 FQNEAQ come from the germline V gene (reference sequence). CDR3 coding DNA: TGTGCCAGCAGCCCCACTACGGGGCGGGACCACGAGCAGTACTTC. This translates into CASSPTTGRDHEQYF.

This clonotype occurred many times. The V and J genes are TRBV29-1 and TRBJ2-7, with TRBD1 identical over 9 bases. V lost 3 bases and J lost 3; bases outside the gene matches: 6. The CDR3 length is 14 residues. CDR1 and CDR2 (germline): SQVTM, ANQGSEA. The CDR3 coding sequence is TGCAGCGTTGATCTGACAGGGGGTGGCTACGAGCAGTACTTC. Protein: CSVDLTGGGYEQYF.

This clonotype was picked up a small number of times. The V call is TRBV19, the J call TRBJ1-2; a weak D match, TRBD1 (5 bases). CDR3 size: 12 residues. The V gene lost 7 bases and the J gene lost 4 bases, with 10 bases spanning the gap. Germline CDR1 reads LNHDA; CDR2 reads SQIVND (reference sequence). This CDR3 is CASTTTAYGYTF. CDR3 nucleotide sequence: TGTGCCAGTACGACGACAGCCTATGGCTACACCTTC.

This clonotype was counted once. A clone one base away is much larger, so this may be a read error. The chain uses TRBV6-5 and TRBJ1-1; D gene unclear. There are 13 residues in the CDR3. Germline values: CDR1 MNHEY, CDR2 SVGAGI. CDR3 DNA sequence: TGTGCCAGCAGTGGTATCTTAAACACTGGAGCTTTCTTT. This sequence encodes CASSGILNTGAFF.

CDR3 coding DNA: TGTGCCAGCAGTCTAAAAGCGGGGGCCTACAATGAGCAGTTCTTC. Its protein is CASSLKAGAYNEQFF. V gene TRBV6-2 or TRBV6-3 combines with J gene TRBJ2-1, with TRBD2 identical over 8 bases. Germline V gene sequence: CDR1 MNHEY, CDR2 SVGEGT. The J segment lost 2 bases and the V segment lost 5 bases, leaving 5 bases of the junction unmatched. The CDR3 length is 15 residues.

This clonotype appeared a few times. The chain joins TRBV19 to TRBJ2-1, with D possibly being TRBD1 (5 bases). The V gene lost 7 bases and the J gene lost 2 bases, with 9 bases spanning the gap. Germline CDR1 LNHDA, CDR2 SQIVND (reference sequence). This CDR3 spans 13 amino acids. The CDR3 DNA sequence: TGTGCCAGTACCCTGGGGCCCTACAATGAGCAGTTCTTC. Translating it yields CASTLGPYNEQFF. Full variable domain (outside the CDR3, taken from reference TRBV19 and TRBJ2-1): DGGITQSPKYLFRKEGQNVTLSCEQNLNHDAMYWYRQDPGQGLRLIYYSQIVNDFQKGDIAEGYSVSREKKESFPLTVTSAQKNPTAFYLCASTLGPYNEQFFGPGTRLTVL.